The 27 T cell receptor beta chains given below trace back to one sample, sequenced in a study of blood T cell repertoires in COVID-19. The assay was immunoSEQ multiplex PCR, and TCRdb's table has in-frame clones only and misses some. The sample lists approximately 140,000 clones, approximately 86% seen once, with under 3.5% in the top ten. The sequencing sample was made of peripheral blood. The receptors derive from a man between 65 and 85 years old with acute or convalescent COVID-19.

Only one count was recorded for this clone. V and J are TRBV3-1 (or the pseudogene TRBV3-2) and TRBJ1-2; D is possibly TRBD1 (6 bases). CDR3 size: 15 residues. V was trimmed by 2 bases and J by 2 bases, leaving 12 bases between them. Germline V lookup: CDR1 LGHDT, CDR2 YNNKEL (reference sequence). Here the CDR3 reads CASSQRGQQNYGYTF. The DNA of the CDR3 is TGTGCCAGCAGCCAACGAGGACAGCAAAACTATGGCTACACCTTC.

The rearrangement joins TRBV6-2 or TRBV6-3 to TRBJ1-5; 8 bases line up with TRBD1. Germline CDR1 is MNHEY and CDR2 is SVGEGT. Trimming cost V 5 bases and J 7 bases; bases outside gene matches: 19. The CDR3 totals 18 residues. CDR3 bases: TGTGCCAGCAGTGAGCGGCAAGGGTTGAACAGGGGGGACCAGCCCCAGCATTTT. Amino acids: CASSERQGLNRGDQPQHF.

The chain couples TRBV7-3 to TRBJ2-1, with TRBD2 matching 8 bases. V lost 0 bases to trimming and J lost 8 bases; unmatched junction nucleotides: 6. Per the germline V gene, CDR1 is SGHTA and CDR2 is FQGTGA. The CDR3 is 15 amino acids. CDR3 in DNA: TGTGCCAGCAGCTTAACTGCCGGACTAGCCTATGAGCAGTTCTTC. This translates into CASSLTAGLAYEQFF.

CDR3 nucleotides: TGTGCCACCAGTGAGCCTGGGACAGGCCCCAATCAGCCCCAGCATTTT. It codes for CATSEPGTGPNQPQHF. The rearrangement joins TRBV24-1 to TRBJ1-5, with TRBD1 identical over 8 bases. CDR3 length equals 16 residues. Germline values: CDR1 KGHDR, CDR2 SFDVKD. J was trimmed by 3 bases and V by 4 bases; bases with no gene match: 7.

The sample holds a few counts of this clone. The chain links TRBV28 to TRBJ2-1; 7 positions match TRBD1. Germline trimming cut 7 bases from V and 5 bases from J; bases unmatched to any gene: 11. Germline V lookup: CDR1 MDHEN, CDR2 SYDVKM. This CDR3 contains 15 residues. The CDR3 DNA is TGTGCCAGCAATTCGTACGGGACAGTAGACAATGAGCAGTTCTTC. Translation: CASNSYGTVDNEQFF.

The V gene is TRBV28, the J gene TRBJ1-3; possible D gene TRBD1, 5 bases. Trimming removed 6 bases at V and 1 base at J, with 7 bases between. The CDR3 spans 13 residues. Germline V CDR1 and CDR2: MDHEN, SYDVKM. This CDR3 is CASSGGSGNTIYF. The CDR3 DNA sequence: TGTGCCAGCAGCGGGGGGTCTGGAAACACCATATATTTT.

The rearrangement joins TRBV27 to TRBJ1-1; 12 nucleotides agree with TRBD1. Losses at the gene ends were 4 bases for V and 11 bases for J; bases not matched to a gene: 5. CDR1 MNHEY and CDR2 SMNVEV come from the germline V gene (reference sequence). This CDR3 is built from 13 residues. CDR3 DNA: TGTGCCAGCAGTTGGGACAGGGGGCGCGCTGCTTTCTTT. It specifies CASSWDRGRAAFF.

The rearrangement uses TRBV5-1 and TRBJ2-7; 7 nucleotides line up with TRBD2. This CDR3 spans 15 amino acids. V lost 0 bases and J lost 7; bases outside the gene matches: 10. Germline V CDR1 and CDR2: SGHRS, YFSETQ. CDR3: CASSLATGGLREQYF. The CDR3 bases are TGCGCCAGCAGCTTGGCGACGGGAGGTCTAAGGGAGCAGTACTTC.

On this clone itself: Other DNA sequences in this specimen translate into the identical CDR3. The chain has TRBV3-1 (or the pseudogene TRBV3-2) and TRBJ1-1, with unresolved D. With 1 base removed from V and 1 base from J, the gap between germline ends came to 4 bases. The germline V gene encodes CDR1 LGHDT and CDR2 YNNKEL (reference sequence). The CDR3 is made up of 13 amino acids. The CDR3 sequence: CASSQVKNTEAFF. The DNA of the CDR3 is TGTGCCAGCAGCCAAGTAAAGAACACTGAAGCTTTCTTT.

This chain links TRBV4-1 with TRBJ2-7; maybe TRBD2 (7 bases). CDR1 and CDR2 (germline): MGHRA, YSYEKL. CDR3 length: 15 amino acids. V was cut by 0 bases and J by 4 bases, with 13 bases left in between. This CDR3 is CASSQEGGARYEQYF. In nucleotides, the CDR3 is TGCGCCAGCAGCCAAGAGGGGGGGGCTCGGTACGAGCAGTACTTC.

V and J are TRBV5-1 and TRBJ2-7; TRBD1 agrees at 9 bases. Germline lookup yields CDR1 SGHRS and CDR2 YFSETQ. CDR3 length: 15 amino acids. Losses at the gene ends were 0 bases for V and 3 bases for J; bases not matched to a gene: 4. Here the CDR3 DNA reads TGCGCCAGCAGCTTGGCCGGGACAGGGATCTACGAGCAGTACTTC. This codes for CASSLAGTGIYEQYF. Drawing the rest from reference TRBV5-1 and TRBJ2-7, the complete variable domain is KAGVTQTPRYLIKTRGQQVTLSCSPISGHRSVSWYQQTPGQGLQFLFEYFSETQRNKGNFPGRFSGRQFSNSRSEMNVSTLELGDSALYLCASSLAGTGIYEQYFGPGTRLTVT.

This clone was observed once. This chain links TRBV5-1 with TRBJ2-3; a weak D match, TRBD2 (5 bases). CDR3 length equals 14 residues. The germline CDR1 and CDR2 sequences are SGHRS and YFSETQ. V lost 2 bases and J 6 bases, leaving 13 bases between the germline ends. The CDR3 region is CASSFVTGGDTQYF. For the CDR3, the DNA is TGCGCCAGCAGCTTTGTAACGGGCGGGGATACGCAGTATTTT.

This clone appeared a single time. The chain has TRBV7-6 and TRBJ1-6; D is possibly TRBD1 (5 bases). V was clipped by 4 bases and J by 4 bases, with 20 bases between them. CDR1 is SGHVS, CDR2 FNYEAQ, per germline. CDR3 size: 18 residues. CDR3 bases: TGTGCCAGCAGCTCGAACGGGGGACCAGGGACGTATAATTCACCCCTCCACTTT. Its translation is CASSSNGGPGTYNSPLHF.

The chain is built from TRBV7-2 and TRBJ2-5, with TRBD1 matching over 8 bases. With 1 base clipped from V and 5 bases from J, the junction kept 6 bases outside the gene matches. This CDR3 contains 15 residues. Germline-derived CDR1 and CDR2 are SGHTA and FQGNSA. The CDR3 here is CASSLDPGGIETQYF. CDR3 bases: TGTGCCAGCAGCTTAGATCCAGGGGGCATCGAGACCCAGTACTTC.

The J gene is TRBJ2-3, the V gene TRBV28; 9 nucleotides line up with TRBD2. Per germline, CDR1 MDHEN and CDR2 SYDVKM. V gave up 8 bases and J gave up 1 base; unmatched junction bases: 4. The CDR3 extends over 14 amino acids. Here the CDR3 reads CASYSGRRTDTQYF. As DNA, the CDR3 is TGTGCCAGCTATAGCGGGAGACGCACAGATACGCAGTATTTT.

This clone was counted a few times. Other DNA variants within this sample encode the same CDR3. The V gene is TRBV12-3 or TRBV12-4, the J gene TRBJ2-5; D gene ambiguous. Trimming left V 3 bases short and J 5 bases short, with 7 bases between. This CDR3 comprises 12 residues. CDR3 sequence (DNA): TGTGCCAGCAGTTTTGTGGGCGAGACCCAGTACTTC. The encoded protein is CASSFVGETQYF.

This clone showed up just a few times. The chain recombines TRBV5-4 with TRBJ2-4; 11 nucleotides agree with TRBD2. Germline CDR1 reads SGHNT; CDR2 reads YYREEE (reference sequence). The CDR3 has 16 residues. Trimming cost V 4 bases and J 0 bases; bases outside gene matches: 3. CDR3 amino acids: CASSPGTSGAKNIQYF. The CDR3 DNA reads TGTGCCAGCAGCCCCGGGACTAGCGGAGCCAAAAACATTCAGTACTTC.

V gene TRBV6-2 or TRBV6-3 combines with J gene TRBJ1-2; 10 positions match TRBD1. V was clipped by 6 bases and J by 5 bases; unmatched bases: 9. CDR3 size: 15 residues. Germline CDR1 reads MNHEY; CDR2 reads SVGEGT. The CDR3 is CASSPGTGAVYGYTF. The CDR3 nucleotides are TGTGCCAGCAGCCCCGGGACAGGGGCGGTTTATGGCTACACCTTC.

The chain combines TRBV5-6 with TRBJ1-5; 9 bases map to TRBD1. This CDR3 comprises 17 residues. The germline CDR1 and CDR2 sequences are SGHDT and YYEEEE. Germline trimming cut 0 bases from V and 4 bases from J; bases unmatched to any gene: 8. CDR3 sequence reads: CASSLGTGALGNQPQHF. For the CDR3, the DNA is TGTGCCAGCAGCTTGGGGACAGGGGCCCTAGGGAATCAGCCCCAGCATTTT.

The chain links TRBV28 to TRBJ1-1; D gene ambiguous. The CDR3 totals 13 residues. The V end lost 6 bases, the J end lost 1 base, and 9 bases lay between the germline ends. The germline gives CDR1 MDHEN, CDR2 SYDVKM. DNA of the CDR3: TGTGCCAGCAGACCCCGTAGGAACACTGAAGCTTTCTTT. It specifies CASRPRRNTEAFF.

This chain's CDR3 is CASSLLSGQETQYF. The CDR3 DNA sequence: TGTGCCAGCAGCTTATTGAGCGGACAAGAGACCCAGTACTTC. The V gene is TRBV7-9, the J gene TRBJ2-5; D is perhaps TRBD2 (5 bases). The V end lost 2 bases, the J end lost 2 bases, and 9 bases lay between the germline ends. This CDR3 has 14 residues. Germline V gives CDR1 SEHNR, CDR2 FQNEAQ (reference sequence).

J is TRBJ2-2 and V is TRBV5-1; D possibly corresponds to TRBD1 (6 bases). Trimming stripped 0 bases from V and 0 bases from J, with 9 bases between. The CDR3 runs 16 residues. The V gene's germline CDR1 is SGHRS and CDR2 YFSETQ. DNA for the CDR3: TGCGCCAGCAGCTTGGCAGGGACACCGAACACCGGGGAGCTGTTTTTT. This sequence encodes CASSLAGTPNTGELFF.

This clone was picked up one time. The V and J genes are TRBV15 and TRBJ1-1; a possible D gene is TRBD1 (5 bases). The germline V and J ends were trimmed by 5 bases and 0 bases, with 7 bases remaining between them. CDR1 and CDR2 (germline): LNHNV, YYDKDF (reference sequence). The CDR3 is 13 residues long. CDR3 residues: CATSAGMNTEAFF. Here the CDR3 DNA reads TGTGCCACCAGCGCAGGGATGAACACTGAAGCTTTCTTT.

In this sample, this clone turned up a few times. The gene calls are TRBV19 and TRBJ1-1; perhaps TRBD1 as D (5 bases). Germline assignment: CDR1 LNHDA and CDR2 SQIVND (reference sequence). CDR3 length: 17 residues. V lost 5 bases and J lost 4, with 23 bases in between. CDR3 in DNA: TGTGCCAGTAGTTTTCCGGAGCGGGGACCCGCCGGCACTGAAGCTTTCTTT. Translating it yields CASSFPERGPAGTEAFF.

A single count supports this clone. This rearrangement joins TRBV28 to TRBJ1-4; maybe TRBD1 (5 bases). CDR1 MDHEN and CDR2 SYDVKM come from the germline V gene. The CDR3 is 13 amino acids. Trimming stripped 9 bases from V and 2 bases from J, with 10 bases between. This CDR3 reads CASLGGTNEKLFF. The CDR3 DNA reads as TGTGCCAGTCTGGGGGGTACTAATGAAAAACTGTTTTTT.

The rearrangement uses TRBV7-8 and TRBJ1-5; 7 positions agree with TRBD1. The germline gives CDR1 SGHVS, CDR2 FQNEAQ. The CDR3 is 17 amino acids. The J segment lost 0 bases and the V segment lost 1 base, leaving 6 bases of the junction unmatched. The CDR3 DNA follows: TGTGCCAGCAGCTTAGAGGGGACAGCCAATAGCAATCAGCCCCAGCATTTT. Protein: CASSLEGTANSNQPQHF.

This CDR3 reads CASSWGANTGELFF. The CDR3 nucleotides read TGTGCCAGCAGTTGGGGCGCGAACACCGGGGAGCTGTTTTTT. The chain combines TRBV6-5 with TRBJ2-2; D might be TRBD1 (5 bases). Germline lookup yields CDR1 MNHEY and CDR2 SVGAGI. V was pared by 4 bases and J by 0 bases, with 6 bases between. The CDR3 sequence is 14 residues long.